These 15 T cell receptor beta chains originate from one sample sequenced in a study of beta chain features in type 1 diabetes (dated by TCRdb to 2017 to 2018). Libraries were built with the immunoSEQ multiplex PCR assay. The entire amount of isolated RNA was reverse transcribed using the High Capacity cDNA Reverse Transcription Kit, so the sequenced TCRB transcripts were expressed ones. The table comes from immuneACCESS by way of TCRdb, which keeps in-frame sequences with V and J called. Part of the clones is missing from these tables; in studies checked, under half for an unresolved V gene and the rest for unknown reasons. This sample holds some 500,000 clones; more than 9.5% were observed only once. The ten largest clones represent 0.046% of the sample. Material: naive CD4+ T cells from blood. The cell subset or site label on this specimen signifies: true naive CD4+ T cells. These receptors were taken from a woman between 18 and 29 years old in good health.

This clone was seen a few times. This rearrangement joins TRBV2 to TRBJ1-5; 7 nucleotides agree with TRBD1. CDR1 and CDR2 from the germline V gene are SNHLY and FYNNEI. This CDR3 is 15 amino acids long. The V and J ends lost 8 bases and 3 bases, in that order; junction bases with no gene match: 10. This CDR3 reads CASAAGGQVNQPQHF. The CDR3 DNA sequence: TGTGCCAGCGCAGCGGGCGGACAGGTCAATCAGCCCCAGCATTTT.

This clone appeared a few times. The rearrangement links TRBV9 to TRBJ2-2, with a tentative D call TRBD1 (5 bases). This CDR3 region has 16 residues. Germline CDR1 SGDLS, CDR2 YYNGEE. Trimming cost V 2 bases and J 6 bases, with 17 bases left between them. The CDR3, as DNA: TGTGCCAGCAGCGTGACAGCAGGAGTGGGCGCCGGGGAGCTGTTTTTT. It yields the protein CASSVTAGVGAGELFF.

This rearrangement joins TRBV2 to TRBJ2-3; a possible D gene is TRBD2 (6 bases). V was clipped by 6 bases and J by 4 bases, with 23 bases between them. CDR1 and CDR2 (germline): SNHLY, FYNNEI. The CDR3 contains 17 residues. The CDR3 sequence is CASSPGAGGMRSDTQYF. The CDR3 DNA reads as TGTGCCAGCAGCCCCGGCGCAGGCGGGATGCGCTCAGATACGCAGTATTTT.

J is TRBJ2-1 and V is TRBV20-1; possibly TRBD1 for D (6 bases). The CDR3 contains 10 residues. V lost 6 bases to trimming and J lost 10 bases, with 10 bases between them. Germline V gene sequence: CDR1 DFQATT, CDR2 SNEGSKA (reference sequence). The CDR3 loop is CSALRGEQFF. The CDR3 region has the DNA TGCAGTGCCCTAAGGGGGGAGCAGTTCTTC.

This chain joins TRBV7-2 and TRBJ2-3; D is unclear. The CDR3 sequence is 13 residues long. Germline V CDR1 and CDR2: SGHTA, FQGNSA. V was clipped by 2 bases and J by 5 bases, with 8 bases between them. The CDR3 here is CASSLIAGDTQYF. CDR3 DNA sequence: TGTGCCAGCAGCTTAATAGCTGGAGATACGCAGTATTTT.

CDR3 amino acids: CASSQAAGTGIGDTQYF. CDR3 sequence (DNA): TGCGCCAGCAGCCAAGCCGCCGGGACAGGGATAGGAGATACGCAGTATTTT. This chain connects TRBV4-1 to TRBJ2-3; 9 nucleotides match TRBD1. The CDR3 sequence is 17 residues long. With V trimmed by 1 base and J by 5 bases, 10 bases remained unmatched. CDR1 MGHRA and CDR2 YSYEKL come from the germline V gene.

The gene calls are TRBV28 and TRBJ2-3; 10 nucleotides agree with TRBD2. The junction had 3 bases not matched to a gene; V was cut back by 3 bases and J by 3 bases. Germline V gene data show CDR1 as MDHEN and CDR2 as SYDVKM. This CDR3 contains 15 residues. The CDR3 protein is CASSFLTSGTDTQYF. Here the CDR3 DNA reads TGTGCCAGCAGTTTCTTGACTAGCGGGACAGATACGCAGTATTTT.

V is TRBV4-1 and J is TRBJ2-5; unclear D gene. The CDR3 contains 13 residues. Trimming cost V 4 bases and J 0 bases, with 6 bases left between them. Germline values: CDR1 MGHRA, CDR2 YSYEKL. CDR3 in amino acids: CASSPLYQETQYF. The CDR3 nucleotides are TGCGCCAGCAGCCCGCTCTACCAAGAGACCCAGTACTTC.

The sample holds a few counts of this clone. This chain uses TRBV6-1 with TRBJ2-7; D may be TRBD1 (5 bases). CDR1 is MNHNS and CDR2 is SASEGT in the germline V gene. Between the trimmed V and J ends, which lost 1 base and 0 bases, there was a span of 7 bases. This CDR3 spans 14 amino acids. This CDR3 reads CASSEGRVSYEQYF. The CDR3 region has the DNA TGTGCCAGCAGTGAAGGCAGGGTCTCCTACGAGCAGTACTTC.

The rearrangement uses TRBV15 and TRBJ2-3, with 11 bases aligning to TRBD2. With 6 bases clipped from V and 0 bases from J, the junction kept 5 bases outside the gene matches. Looked up from germline, CDR1 is LNHNV and CDR2 is YYDKDF (reference sequence). This CDR3 is built from 16 residues. The CDR3 coding sequence is TGTGCCACCAGACCGGGACTAGCGGCTAGCACAGATACGCAGTATTTT. It encodes CATRPGLAASTDTQYF.

The chain is built from TRBV7-2 and TRBJ2-7; D gene ambiguous. Germline V gives CDR1 SGHTA, CDR2 FQGNSA. The V end lost 2 bases, the J end lost 0 bases, and 8 bases lay between the germline ends. The CDR3 has 14 residues. This chain's CDR3 is CASSLRLDSYEQYV. Here the CDR3 DNA reads TGTGCCAGCAGCTTAAGGTTAGACTCCTACGAGCAGTACGTC.

A few counts support this clone. This sequence joins TRBV7-2 and TRBJ2-2, with 7 bases that match TRBD1. The CDR3 length is 15 residues. CDR1 SGHTA and CDR2 FQGNSA come from the germline V gene. The V segment lost 5 bases and the J segment 1 base; nucleotides outside the gene matches: 4. CDR3: CASSARQGNTGELFF. The CDR3 DNA is TGTGCCAGCAGCGCGCGACAGGGGAACACCGGGGAGCTGTTTTTT.

The chain has TRBV9 and TRBJ2-7; D gene uncertain. Germline CDR1 is SGDLS and CDR2 is YYNGEE. This CDR3 spans 14 amino acids. The germline V and J ends were trimmed by 4 bases and 2 bases, with 13 bases remaining between them. This CDR3 is CASSPTGEPYEQYV. The CDR3 DNA follows: TGTGCCAGCAGCCCTACTGGGGAACCCTACGAGCAGTACGTC.

This rearrangement joins TRBV29-1 to TRBJ2-1, with TRBD1 identical over 10 bases. Germline CDR1 SQVTM, CDR2 ANQGSEA. The CDR3 covers 13 residues. V lost 6 bases and J lost 6; bases outside the gene matches: 5. The CDR3 sequence: CSVAGTGVNEQFF. In DNA form, the CDR3 reads TGCAGCGTCGCCGGGACAGGGGTCAATGAGCAGTTCTTC.

This clone appeared a few times. V usage is TRBV6-5 and J usage is TRBJ1-2, with 7 positions matching TRBD1. V was pared by 5 bases and J by 5 bases, with 5 bases of the junction left unmatched. The CDR3 sequence is 13 residues long. The V gene's germline CDR1 is MNHEY and CDR2 SVGAGI. The CDR3 nucleotides read TGTGCCAGCAGTCCGGGACAGTTTTATGGCTACACCTTC. Residues: CASSPGQFYGYTF.